The entry below describes one T cell receptor (beta chain). The sample comes from a study of T cells in Graves' hyperthyroidism and ophthalmopathy. Patients aged 18 to 65 with hyperthyroidism were newly diagnosed, with duration under 2 months. V shed 7 bases and J 8 bases; nucleotides not matched to a gene: 7. From germline, CDR1 is SNHLY and CDR2 FYNNEI. The length of the CDR3 is 14 residues. RNA transcripts yielded amplified TCR beta CDR3 regions. The primer set for the first-round RT-PCR of the TCR CDR3 was HTBI. TCRdb analysed the multiplex PCR reads with MiXCR anew, one entry per CDR3 protein. Among around 350,000 distinct CDR3 sequences listed, approximately 18% were seen once.

The chain carries TRBV2 and TRBJ1-6; 8 bases align to TRBD1. This clonotype originated in a woman in her twenties or thirties with Graves' hyperthyroidism that later progressed to Graves' ophthalmopathy. Sequencing was done on a sample of blood. Here the CDR3 reads CASTPGQAYSPLHF. The CDR3 nucleotides read TGTGCCAGCACCCCGGGACAGGCTTATTCACCCCTCCACTTT.